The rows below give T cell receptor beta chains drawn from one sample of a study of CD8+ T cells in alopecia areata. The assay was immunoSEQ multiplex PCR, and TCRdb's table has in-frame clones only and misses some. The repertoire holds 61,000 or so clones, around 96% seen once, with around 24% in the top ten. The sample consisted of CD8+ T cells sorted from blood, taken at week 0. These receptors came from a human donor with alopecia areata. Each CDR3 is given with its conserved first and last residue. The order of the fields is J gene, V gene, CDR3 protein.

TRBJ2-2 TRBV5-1 CASSLVQEAAGELFF
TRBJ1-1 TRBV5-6 CASSLGTGITEAFF
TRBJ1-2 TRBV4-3 CASSQEPHWIYTF
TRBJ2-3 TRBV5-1 CASSFLQGPDTQYF
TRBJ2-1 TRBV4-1 CASSQTSGGPPYNEQFF
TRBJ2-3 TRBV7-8 CASSLTVGKDTQYF
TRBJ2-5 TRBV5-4 CASSFPGLAAQETQYF
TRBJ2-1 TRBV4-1 CASSQVSGNEQFF
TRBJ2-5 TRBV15 CATSRDIGQGEETQYF
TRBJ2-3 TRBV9 CASSVEGLAGSGDTQYF
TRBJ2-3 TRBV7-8 CASSLYLRDTDTQYF
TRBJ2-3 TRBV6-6 CASTQTGIEDTQYF
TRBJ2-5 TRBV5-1 CASSMQPGGVQYF
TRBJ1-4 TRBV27 CASSFRPPGTYYEKLFF
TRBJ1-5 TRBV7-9 CASSLTGAGQPQHF
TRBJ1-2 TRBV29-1 CSATQQGPMGGYTF
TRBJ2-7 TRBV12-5 CASGFRLAGRFYEQYF
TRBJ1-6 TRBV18 CASSPDGGSSYNSPLHF
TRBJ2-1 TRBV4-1 CASSQDFGAGPYNEQFF
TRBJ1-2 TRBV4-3 CASSQGLLGGYTF
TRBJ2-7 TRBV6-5 CASSLASGDSYEQYF
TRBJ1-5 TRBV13 CASKAGNQPQHF
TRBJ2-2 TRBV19 CASSIPQGPRARELFF
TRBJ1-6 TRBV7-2 CASSLADPLDNSPLHF
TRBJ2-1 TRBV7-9 CASSSRAGGYNEQFF
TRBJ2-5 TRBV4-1 CASSQGQGVYQETQYF
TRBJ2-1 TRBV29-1 CSVERPSSYNEQFF
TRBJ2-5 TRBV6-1 CASSARWEAGGETQYF
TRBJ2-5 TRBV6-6 CASSRTQETQYF
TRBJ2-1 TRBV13 CASSRDYNEQFF
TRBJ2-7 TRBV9 CASSERGQVSEQYF
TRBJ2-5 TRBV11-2 CASSIGLGGQETQYF
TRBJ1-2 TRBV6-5 CASSPGLALYGYTF
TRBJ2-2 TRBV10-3 CAIKGEWTGELFF
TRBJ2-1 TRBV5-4 CASTAGLAEGNEQFF
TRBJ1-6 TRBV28 CASSYDRARSPLHF
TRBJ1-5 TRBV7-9 CASSLGVNQPQHF
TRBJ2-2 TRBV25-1 CASRALGELFF
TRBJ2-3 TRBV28 CASSTNHLLTSTDTQYF
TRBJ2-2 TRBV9 CASSVFGVPTGELFF
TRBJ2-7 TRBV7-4 CASSPGRTGRSDYEQYF
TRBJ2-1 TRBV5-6 CASSLAPGARDEQFF
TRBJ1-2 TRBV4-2 CASSQLKDTANYGYTF
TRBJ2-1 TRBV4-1 CASTVGTAMGEQFF
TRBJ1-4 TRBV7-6 CASSSPEEGPGEKLFF
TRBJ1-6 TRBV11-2 CASSIVGDRIYNSPLHF
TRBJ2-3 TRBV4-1 CASSSLERGITDTQYF
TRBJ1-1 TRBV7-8 CASSIYTPSDTEAFF
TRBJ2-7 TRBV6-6 CASSYTGLGSEQYF
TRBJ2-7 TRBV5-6 CASRSGQPTYEQYF
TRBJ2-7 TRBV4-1 CASSQGIGYEQYF
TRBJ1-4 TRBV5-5 CASSLSEKLFF
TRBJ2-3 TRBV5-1 CASSQTPSTDTQYF
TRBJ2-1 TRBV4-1 CASSPHSRDRNNEQFF